Listed here are 10 T cell receptor beta chains from one sample, sequenced in a study of T cell responses to AZD1222 COVID-19 vaccine. Assay used: immunoSEQ multiplex PCR; TCRdb lists only in-frame clones, some missing. This table has 100,000 to 150,000 clones, around 90% appearing once. The sequenced sample was peripheral blood, obtained on day 0 of AZD1222 vaccination. These receptors originate from an adult in good health.

The chain employs TRBV6-5 and TRBJ1-2; 8 bases match TRBD1. J lost 4 bases, V lost 10 bases, and 8 bases had no gene match. The CDR3 spans 13 residues. The germline gives CDR1 MNHEY, CDR2 SVGAGI. CDR3 nucleotide sequence: TGTGCCACGACCCCGGGACAGGCCTATGGCTACACCTTC. Translation: CATTPGQAYGYTF.

The chain combines TRBV2 with TRBJ1-2; D might be TRBD1 (5 bases). Between the trimmed V and J ends, which lost 6 bases and 3 bases, there was a span of 14 bases. Germline loops: CDR1 SNHLY, CDR2 FYNNEI. The CDR3 is made up of 14 amino acids. CDR3 sequence: CASSPAGRDYGYTF. The CDR3 DNA reads TGTGCCAGCAGCCCCGCGGGCAGGGACTATGGCTACACCTTC.

The chain is built from TRBV5-1 and TRBJ1-6; TRBD1 matches 7 bases. The CDR3 spans 15 residues. Per the germline V gene, CDR1 is SGHRS and CDR2 is YFSETQ. V lost 2 bases and J lost 6; bases outside the gene matches: 5. As DNA, the CDR3 is TGCGCCAGCAGCTTAACAGGGGTAGGTAATTCACCCCTCCACTTT. Translation: CASSLTGVGNSPLHF.

The chain is built from TRBV9 and TRBJ1-2; 7 bases match TRBD1. The CDR3 length is 12 residues. The germline V gene encodes CDR1 SGDLS and CDR2 YYNGEE. J gave up 8 bases and V 3 bases, and 4 bases lay outside the gene matches. Written as DNA, the CDR3 is TGTGCCAGCAGCGCTACAGGGGAAGGCTACACCTTC. Translation: CASSATGEGYTF.

The V call is TRBV19, the J call TRBJ1-6, with D uncertain. V was shortened by 3 bases and J by 3 bases, with 9 bases between the two germline ends. Germline V gene lookup returns CDR1 LNHDA and CDR2 SQIVND (reference sequence). The CDR3 contains 15 residues. CDR3: CASSISSNYNSPLHF. DNA for the CDR3: TGTGCCAGTAGTATTAGCAGCAACTATAATTCACCCCTCCACTTT.

This chain joins TRBV6-5 and TRBJ2-3; D perhaps matches TRBD1 (6 bases). The V and J ends lost 0 bases and 11 bases respectively, with 12 bases between them. The CDR3 loop spans 13 amino acids. Germline V gene sequence: CDR1 MNHEY, CDR2 SVGAGI. As DNA, the CDR3 is TGTGCCAGCAGTTACTCCCAGGGGATCGGGCAGTATTTT. Translating gives CASSYSQGIGQYF.

CDR3 sequence: CASSERRWDRGEETQYF. CDR3 DNA sequence: TGTGCCAGCAGTGAAAGGCGATGGGACAGGGGGGAAGAGACCCAGTACTTC. The chain carries TRBV25-1 and TRBJ2-5, with TRBD1 matching over 11 bases. Unmatched junction bases numbered 8, after V lost 2 bases and J lost 3 bases. This CDR3 is built from 17 residues. Germline V gene data show CDR1 as MGHDK and CDR2 as SYGVNS.

The gene calls are TRBV28 and TRBJ1-5; 7 bases are a match to TRBD1. Germline CDR1 and CDR2: MDHEN and SYDVKM. V gave up 7 bases and J gave up 6 bases; unmatched junction bases: 9. The CDR3 covers 14 residues. The CDR3, as DNA: TGTGCCAGCATCCCAGGGGGATCAGGTCAGCCCCAGCATTTT. Its translation is CASIPGGSGQPQHF.

The genes are TRBV25-1 and TRBJ1-1; D is unclear. The CDR3 sequence is 13 residues long. Trimming pared 6 bases from V and 0 bases from J, leaving 8 bases between. Germline assignment: CDR1 MGHDK and CDR2 SYGVNS. CDR3 in amino acids: CASRDDLNTEAFF. CDR3 DNA: TGTGCCAGCAGGGACGACCTGAACACTGAAGCTTTCTTT.

The rearrangement links TRBV30 to TRBJ2-5; D unresolved. This CDR3 region has 12 residues. The V end was cut by 1 base, the J end by 0 bases, with 3 bases between. Germline lookup yields CDR1 GTSNPN and CDR2 SVGIG (reference sequence). The CDR3, as DNA: TGTGCCTGGAGTGGCAACCAAGAGACCCAGTACTTC. It yields the protein CAWSGNQETQYF.